This TCR beta chain is from a study of blood T cell repertoires in COVID-19. The study drew participants aged roughly 18 to 89 years from roughly 25 US areas. Deletions cut 2 bases from V and 2 bases from J, with 16 bases between. The CDR3 is 16 residues long. CDR1 and CDR2 (germline): LNHDA, SQIVND (reference sequence). Here immunoSEQ multiplex PCR was the method, and the copy in TCRdb shows in-frame clones only, minus some. The data contain hundreds of thousands of clones, over 75% of them seen just once; the ten biggest clones take up approximately 2%. The sequenced sample consisted of PBMCs or T cells enriched from blood (not recorded which). The rearrangement joins TRBV19 to TRBJ2-7; a weak D match, TRBD1 (6 bases). This TCR was recovered from a woman in her forties with acute COVID-19. CDR3 in amino acids: CASSISPDRKTYEQYF. The CDR3, as DNA: TGTGCCAGTAGTATATCCCCGGACAGAAAAACCTACGAGCAGTACTTC.